The clone carrying this T cell receptor (beta chain) was observed a few times. Its antigen remains unidentified. Template material for amplifying TCR beta CDR3 regions consisted of RNA transcripts. During a first-round RT-PCR of the TCR CDR3, the HTBI primer set was used. Each CDR3 protein is one row after TCRdb ran MiXCR on the multiplex PCR reads. This table has more than 500,000 distinct CDR3 sequences, around 46% appearing once. These data belong to a study of T cells in Graves' hyperthyroidism and ophthalmopathy. With 4 bases clipped from V and 3 bases from J, the junction kept 27 bases outside the gene matches. CDR3 length equals 23 residues. CDR1 SGHRS and CDR2 YFSETQ come from the germline V gene. Study-level points and caveats: Separating ophthalmopathy from stable hyperthyroidism was achieved by a 13 V-J model.

The chain has TRBV5-1 and TRBJ2-2; 10 nucleotides match TRBD2. The sequenced material came from peripheral blood or thyroid tissue (not recorded which). The sequence was obtained from an adult woman with Graves' disease, either hyperthyroidism or ophthalmopathy (not recorded which). CDR3 amino acids: CASSTYPGGDASGSTWYTGELFF. CDR3 coding DNA: TGCGCCAGCAGCACATACCCGGGGGGAGATGCTAGCGGGAGTACCTGGTACACCGGGGAGCTGTTTTTT.